This T cell receptor (beta chain) was recorded in a study of T cells in Graves' hyperthyroidism and ophthalmopathy. This CDR3 has 16 amino acids. Germline CDR1 and CDR2: SGHAT and FQNNGV. V gave up 4 bases and J gave up 7 bases, with 19 bases separating them. A remark on this clonotype: As yet, its antigen is unknown.

Study results and limitations: Most thyroid clonotypes expanded above 0.001 were also detected in blood.

RNA transcripts gave rise to amplified TCR beta CDR3 regions. First-round RT-PCR with HTBI primers amplified the TCR CDR3 region. TCRdb re-analysed the multiplex PCR reads in MiXCR, keeping a single row per CDR3 protein. The sample shows around 300,000 distinct CDR3 sequences, 20% to 25% of them seen only once. At least 3 on the Clinical Activity Score was recorded for ophthalmopathy patients, who also had NOSPECS grade at least 4 and duration under 3 months. It was uncontrolled infection, other autoimmune disease, pregnancy or lactation that excluded patients. Fresh peripheral blood, 7.5 to 10 ml, was the source of the PBMCs.

The source of this sequence is a man aged 25 to 40 with Graves' ophthalmopathy. The chain carries TRBV11-2 and TRBJ2-2, with D possibly being TRBD2 (6 bases). The material sequenced was blood. CDR3 bases: TGTGCCAGCAGCTCCCCCGGGCGGGATTTGAACGGGGAGCTGTTTTTT. Amino acids: CASSSPGRDLNGELFF.